A selection of T cell receptor beta chains follows, all from one sample in a study of cytomegalovirus exposure and HLA in healthy donors. Clones were read by immunoSEQ multiplex PCR, and TCRdb kept only the in-frame ones, dropping some. The listing records just under 60,000 clones. The sample was PBMCs. Source of these receptors: a male donor in good health and CMV-seronegative. CDR3s include the opening cysteine and the closing phenylalanine or tryptophan. The D gene is left open where the match is weak.

DNA	CDR3	V	J	D
TGTGCCAGCAGCAAGGACAGGGGCCATAATCAGCCCCAGCATTTT	CASSKDRGHNQPQHF	TRBV6-5	TRBJ1-5	TRBD1
TGTGCCAGCAGTTCGGGACAGGGATCCTACAATGAGCAGTTCTTC	CASSSGQGSYNEQFF	TRBV27	TRBJ2-1	TRBD1
TGTGCCAGTAGTTTTTCGGGACAGGGTCATAGTACGCAGTATTTT	CASSFSGQGHSTQYF	TRBV19	TRBJ2-3	TRBD1
TGTGCCAGCACCCCGGCCGCAGGGGCTCTCTTTCAGTACTTC	CASTPAAGALFQYF	TRBV7-6	TRBJ2-7	.
TGCGCCAGCAGGGACAGCTACACTGAAGCTTTCTTT	CASRDSYTEAFF	TRBV10-1	TRBJ1-1	.
TGTGCCTGTGGAGGGGGCGCGGGGCAGCCCCAGCATTTT	CACGGGAGQPQHF	TRBV30	TRBJ1-5	TRBD1
TGTGCCAGCTCCACGAGCACTGAAGCTTTCTTT	CASSTSTEAFF	TRBV18	TRBJ1-1	.
TGTGCCAGCAGCCCGAGGTCGGGTTCATCCTACAATGAGCAGTTCTTC	CASSPRSGSSYNEQFF	TRBV9	TRBJ2-1	.
TGTGCCAGCGCACCACGGTCTGGACAGGGGCCCTACGAGCAGTACTTC	CASAPRSGQGPYEQYF	TRBV18	TRBJ2-7	TRBD1
TGTGCCAGCAGTCGATGGGGGACTTATGGCTACACCTTC	CASSRWGTYGYTF	TRBV2	TRBJ1-2	.
TGTGCCAGCAGCTTGTTAGGAGGGTACAACGAGCAGTACTTC	CASSLLGGYNEQYF	TRBV5-8	TRBJ2-7	.
TGCGCCGCTCTAGCGGGTCCCTACGAGCAGTACTTC	CAALAGPYEQYF	TRBV4-1	TRBJ2-7	TRBD2
TGTGCCAGCAGCTTTTGGCCCTTTAAAACCGGGGAAGGCGAGCAGTACTTC	CASSFWPFKTGEGEQYF	TRBV7-2	TRBJ2-7	.
TGTGCCAGTCTGGGACTAGCGGGAGGATCCTACGAGCAGTACTTC	CASLGLAGGSYEQYF	TRBV19	TRBJ2-7	TRBD2
TGTGCCAGCAGTCCAAGAGTGACCTACGAGCAGTACTTC	CASSPRVTYEQYF	TRBV2	TRBJ2-7	.
TGTGCCAGCAGCTCTCCCTTGGACAGGGGAGCTGAGACCCAGTACTTC	CASSSPLDRGAETQYF	TRBV7-3	TRBJ2-5	TRBD1
TGTGCCTGGAGTGGACAGGGTTTAGGTCAGCCCCAGCATTTT	CAWSGQGLGQPQHF	TRBV30	TRBJ1-5	TRBD1
TGTGCCAGCAGTTCGGCGGGCCACTACGAGCAGTACTTC	CASSSAGHYEQYF	TRBV28	TRBJ2-7	.
TGTGCCACCCATGACAGGCGGACCTACACCTTC	CATHDRRTYTF	TRBV6-5	TRBJ1-2	.
TGTGCCAGCAGCGCCACAGGGAACACTGAAGCTTTCTTT	CASSATGNTEAFF	TRBV9	TRBJ1-1	.
TGTGCCAGCAGCGGATTTCAGGTTGGCGAGCAGTACTTC	CASSGFQVGEQYF	TRBV9	TRBJ2-7	.
TGTGCCAGCAGCTTAGGGGGAGGATACGAGCAGTACTTC	CASSLGGGYEQYF	TRBV7-2	TRBJ2-7	.
TGCGCCAGCAGCCCCCCGACAATCCCCCTCCGAGGGGCTTTCTTT	CASSPPTIPLRGAFF	TRBV4-1	TRBJ1-1	.
TGTGCCAGCAGTTACTTAAGGCGGGGAGGCGATGAAGCTTTCTTT	CASSYLRRGGDEAFF	TRBV6-5	TRBJ1-1	.
TGTGCCAGCAGTGAACAGGGGGCGTTCTATGGCTACACCTTC	CASSEQGAFYGYTF	TRBV6-1	TRBJ1-2	TRBD1
TGTGCCAGCAGGGGCGGACTAGAAACCGGGGAGCTGTTTTTT	CASRGGLETGELFF	TRBV6-1	TRBJ2-2	TRBD2
TGTGCCAGCAGCTTGTTGGAAAGGGGAGGCCAGCCCCAGCATTTT	CASSLLERGGQPQHF	TRBV5-5	TRBJ1-5	.
TGTGCCAGCAGCCTCGGGGGACTAGCGGGCGCCTACGAGCAGTACTTC	CASSLGGLAGAYEQYF	TRBV4-2	TRBJ2-7	TRBD2
TGTGCCAGCAGCCTCGGGAAAGGGATAGAGACCCAGTACTTC	CASSLGKGIETQYF	TRBV7-8	TRBJ2-5	.
TGTGCCAGCAGCGGGGGAACTACAGGGGGACAAGAGACCCAGTACTTC	CASSGGTTGGQETQYF	TRBV5-6	TRBJ2-5	TRBD1
TGTGCCAGCAGCTTAAGACTAGCGGGAACCATCTCCTACAATGAGCAGTTCTTC	CASSLRLAGTISYNEQFF	TRBV11-2	TRBJ2-1	TRBD2
TGTGCCAGCAGCTTGATCGGGGGCGAGCAGTACTTC	CASSLIGGEQYF	TRBV5-4	TRBJ2-7	.
TGTGCCAGCAGCTTCCCGGAGCAGGCGGGAGGGGCGGAGACCCAGTACTTC	CASSFPEQAGGAETQYF	TRBV7-8	TRBJ2-5	TRBD2
TGTGCCAGCAGCTTCAGGACTAGCGAGAACCAGTACTTC	CASSFRTSENQYF	TRBV7-2	TRBJ2-5	TRBD2
TGTGCCACCAGCAGAGGGAGCAATGAAAAACTGTTTTTT	CATSRGSNEKLFF	TRBV15	TRBJ1-4	.
TGTGCCAGTAGTCTTCCGGGACAGGGAGATGAAAAACTGTTTTTT	CASSLPGQGDEKLFF	TRBV19	TRBJ1-4	TRBD1
TGTGCCAGCAGTTCCATGAGAGCGGGGGGCACAGATACGCAGTATTTT	CASSSMRAGGTDTQYF	TRBV6-5	TRBJ2-3	TRBD2
TGTGCCGGGAGCTTTAGCGGATCTAGCACAGATACGCAGTATTTT	CAGSFSGSSTDTQYF	TRBV30	TRBJ2-3	.
TGCGCCAGCAGCCAAGAATGGGGGGGTACTGAAGATTTCTTT	CASSQEWGGTEDFF	TRBV4-3	TRBJ1-1	.
TGTGCCAGCAGCTCAATGACCGGGACAGACGACAATGAGCAGTTCTTC	CASSSMTGTDDNEQFF	TRBV5-6	TRBJ2-1	TRBD1
TGTGCCAGCATGTCGGGACAGGGGTGGAACGAGCAGTACTTC	CASMSGQGWNEQYF	TRBV6-1	TRBJ2-7	TRBD1
TGTGCCAGCAGTGTGGTCTCTAGTGGGTGGGAGACCCAGTACTTC	CASSVVSSGWETQYF	TRBV6-1	TRBJ2-5	.
TGTGCCAGCAGCCAAGCCAGAGGGGGGGCCTACGAGCAGTACTTC	CASSQARGGAYEQYF	TRBV4-2	TRBJ2-7	.
TGCGCCAGCAGCCCGAACCATGGACGGGAAGAGCAGTACTTC	CASSPNHGREEQYF	TRBV4-3	TRBJ2-7	.
TGCAGCGTTGAGGGCGGGGGCTATGGCTACACCTTC	CSVEGGGYGYTF	TRBV29-1	TRBJ1-2	.
TGTGCCTGGAGTGGGGGCTATAGCAATCAGCCCCAGCATTTT	CAWSGGYSNQPQHF	TRBV30	TRBJ1-5	.
TGCGCCAGCAGCTTGGTGGGGGGAAGAAACGAGCAGTACTTC	CASSLVGGRNEQYF	TRBV5-1	TRBJ2-7	.
TGCGCCAGCAGCCAGGAGGGCAGGACTGAAGCTTTCTTT	CASSQEGRTEAFF	TRBV4-1	TRBJ1-1	.
TGTGCCAGCAGTTTAAGTTTTGGTTTCCGCGATGAGCAGTTCTTC	CASSLSFGFRDEQFF	TRBV27	TRBJ2-1	.
TGTGCCAGCTCACTACAGGGGGGACGCGCCTACGAGCAGTACTTC	CASSLQGGRAYEQYF	TRBV18	TRBJ2-7	TRBD1
TGTGCCAGCAGCTTAGCCCGGACAGGGGGCGCCTATGGCTACACCTTC	CASSLARTGGAYGYTF	TRBV7-2	TRBJ1-2	TRBD1
TGTGCCAGCAGTCTGATCCTGGGAGCGAGGCAGTTCTTC	CASSLILGARQFF	TRBV6-4	TRBJ2-1	.
TGTGCCAGCAGGAGGGAGGCCATGAACACTGAAGCTTTCTTT	CASRREAMNTEAFF	TRBV2	TRBJ1-1	.
TGTGCCAGTAGAAGGGGGACTGAAGCTTTCTTT	CASRRGTEAFF	TRBV19	TRBJ1-1	.
TGTGCCAGCAGCGGGAGACTAGCGGGATCCGACAATGAGCAGTTCTTC	CASSGRLAGSDNEQFF	TRBV5-5	TRBJ2-1	TRBD2